What follows are 22 T cell receptor beta chains derived from one specimen sequenced in a study of T cell responses to AZD1222 COVID-19 vaccine. Assay: immunoSEQ multiplex PCR; the TCRdb copy retains only in-frame clones and omits some. Among 95,000 to 150,000 clones, around 80% were seen once, and the ten largest hold about a quarter. The sample was peripheral blood, taken 28 days after the second AZD1222 dose. The origin of the receptors is an adult who received the AZD1222 COVID-19 vaccine.

This clone showed up just once. The same CDR3 can be traced to other DNA sequences in this sample. This chain connects TRBV7-2 to TRBJ1-5; 9 bases match TRBD1. The trim removed 5 bases at V and 4 bases at J, leaving 3 bases unmatched. The V gene's germline CDR1 is SGHTA and CDR2 FQGNSA. This CDR3 is 14 amino acids long. CDR3 region: CASSPDRGNQPQHF. CDR3 bases: TGTGCCAGCAGCCCGGACAGGGGTAATCAGCCCCAGCATTTT.

V gene TRBV3-1 (or the pseudogene TRBV3-2) combines with J gene TRBJ1-1, with a possible D match to TRBD1 (5 bases). Germline CDR1 is LGHDT and CDR2 is YNNKEL (reference sequence). Trimming left V 1 base short and J 7 bases short, with 7 bases between. This CDR3 region has 12 residues. The CDR3, as DNA: TGTGCCAGCAGCCAAGGGCAGGGTGAAGCTTTCTTT. It specifies CASSQGQGEAFF.

The chain has TRBV3-1 (or the pseudogene TRBV3-2) and TRBJ2-7; no definite D call. The CDR3 has 16 amino acids. Germline V lookup: CDR1 LGHDT, CDR2 YNNKEL (reference sequence). V shed 1 base and J shed 0 bases, with 13 bases lying between them. As DNA, the CDR3 is TGTGCCAGCAGCCAAGGTCCAGGCCTGAGCTCCTACGAGCAGTACTTC. Translating gives CASSQGPGLSSYEQYF.

This clone was detected a few times. The chain employs TRBV5-1 and TRBJ1-3; 11 bases align to TRBD1. The CDR3 runs to 16 residues. V lost 3 bases to trimming and J lost 7 bases; unmatched junction nucleotides: 9. The V gene's germline CDR1 is SGHRS and CDR2 YFSETQ. For the CDR3, the DNA is TGCGCCAGCAGCTCCGGACAGGGGGCCGCGCGGAACACCATATATTTT. Residues: CASSSGQGAARNTIYF.

The CDR3 region is CAISETRGLSEDQPQHF. CDR3 bases: TGTGCCATCAGTGAAACACGGGGACTTTCCGAAGATCAGCCCCAGCATTTT. The chain joins TRBV10-3 to TRBJ1-5; D perhaps matches TRBD1 (5 bases). The CDR3 consists of 17 residues. V lost 3 bases and J 5 bases, leaving 20 bases between the germline ends. CDR1 and CDR2 from the germline V gene are ENHRY and SYGVKD.

This sequence joins TRBV7-3 and TRBJ1-2; D gene uncertain. V was cut by 0 bases and J by 3 bases, with 5 bases left in between. CDR3 size: 13 residues. Per the germline V gene, CDR1 is SGHTA and CDR2 is FQGTGA. CDR3 nucleotide sequence: TGTGCCAGCAGCTTAACGACGGACTATGGCTACACCTTC. Translating it yields CASSLTTDYGYTF.

The genes are TRBV28 and TRBJ2-2, with D perhaps matching TRBD2 (6 bases). CDR1 is MDHEN, CDR2 SYDVKM, per germline. The CDR3 extends over 16 amino acids. Trimming pared 1 base from V and 1 base from J, leaving 10 bases between. The DNA for the CDR3 is TGTGCCAGCAGTTTATTCGGGGGAGAGAACACCGGGGAGCTGTTTTTT. Translated, it gives CASSLFGGENTGELFF.

This chain joins TRBV18 and TRBJ2-2; TRBD2 is a possible D gene (6 bases). Trimming took 3 bases from V and 2 from J, leaving 16 bases between them. This CDR3 has 17 residues. CDR1 and CDR2 (germline): KGHSH, LQKENI. CDR3 amino acids: CASSPVRVGLNTGELFF. In nucleotides, the CDR3 is TGTGCCAGCTCACCGGTTCGAGTAGGACTAAACACCGGGGAGCTGTTTTTT.

This rearrangement joins TRBV4-3 to TRBJ2-7; D call uncertain. The CDR3 sequence is 12 residues long. V dropped 1 base and J dropped 9 bases, with 10 bases sitting between them. The germline V gene encodes CDR1 LGHNA and CDR2 YSLEER. The CDR3 spells CASSQGPLAQYF. For the CDR3, the DNA is TGCGCCAGCAGCCAAGGTCCACTGGCGCAGTACTTC.

The chain uses TRBV14 and TRBJ1-1; tentative D call: TRBD1 (6 bases). Germline lookup yields CDR1 SGHDN and CDR2 FVKESK. V lost 2 bases, J lost 0 bases, and 19 bases lay in between. The CDR3 consists of 18 residues. CDR3 nucleotide sequence: TGTGCCAGCAGCCAATTGCGGGGGGGGCTGGGGATGAACACTGAAGCTTTCTTT. Translating gives CASSQLRGGLGMNTEAFF.

The chain carries TRBV4-1 and TRBJ1-2; TRBD1 matches at 8 bases. The CDR3 covers 16 residues. The V gene end was trimmed by 3 bases and the J gene end by 4 bases; junction bases not matched to a gene: 10. Germline CDR1 reads MGHRA; CDR2 reads YSYEKL. CDR3 amino acids: CASSHPRTGTLYGYTF. CDR3 bases: TGCGCCAGCAGCCACCCCAGGACAGGGACCCTCTATGGCTACACCTTC.

The chain uses TRBV19 and TRBJ1-2; the D is unclear. The CDR3 spans 16 residues. Germline V gene data show CDR1 as LNHDA and CDR2 as SQIVND (reference sequence). V gave up 5 bases and J gave up 1 base, with 17 bases separating them. DNA of the CDR3: TGTGCCAGTAGTGGACCCCGTAGAGAGTTTAACTATGGCTACACCTTC. Translated: CASSGPRREFNYGYTF.

V and J are TRBV7-9 and TRBJ2-2; TRBD1 is a possible D gene (6 bases). The V gene lost 1 base and the J gene lost 6 bases, with 9 bases spanning the gap. The CDR3 is 14 residues long. Looked up from germline, CDR1 is SEHNR and CDR2 is FQNEAQ (reference sequence). CDR3 sequence reads: CASSLEGVPGELFF. CDR3 nucleotides: TGTGCCAGCAGCTTAGAGGGGGTTCCCGGGGAGCTGTTTTTT.

This clone has just a few counts. The rearrangement joins TRBV7-2 to TRBJ2-7; either TRBD1 or TRBD2 may supply D (5 bases each). V was pared by 1 base and J by 1 base, with 11 bases between. Germline CDR1 and CDR2: SGHTA and FQGNSA. The CDR3 contains 15 residues. The CDR3 is CASSLGGGGSYEQYF. CDR3 coding DNA: TGTGCCAGCAGCTTAGGGGGCGGCGGGTCCTACGAGCAGTACTTC.

This clone was seen a single time. The chain employs TRBV6-2 or TRBV6-3 and TRBJ2-1; maybe TRBD2 (6 bases). The CDR3 is made up of 15 amino acids. From germline, CDR1 is MNHEY and CDR2 SVGEGT. Trimming shortened V by 0 bases and J by 1 base, and 7 bases separated the two germline ends. DNA for the CDR3: TGTGCCAGCAGTTACTCCGGGGGTTCCTACAATGAGCAGTTCTTC. The encoded protein is CASSYSGGSYNEQFF.

In its sample, this clone was seen once. The V gene is TRBV19, the J gene TRBJ1-2; D is ambiguous. Between the trimmed V and J ends, which lost 0 bases and 7 bases, there was a span of 9 bases. Germline values: CDR1 LNHDA, CDR2 SQIVND (reference sequence). CDR3 length: 13 amino acids. This CDR3 reads CASSIDLTAGYTF. CDR3 nucleotides: TGTGCCAGTAGTATAGATTTGACCGCTGGCTACACCTTC.

V usage is TRBV10-3 and J usage is TRBJ1-2, with 10 bases fitting TRBD1. The CDR3 consists of 15 residues. CDR1 is ENHRY and CDR2 is SYGVKD in the germline V gene. V lost 3 bases and J lost 5; bases outside the gene matches: 6. The CDR3 bases are TGTGCCATCAGTGACGGGACAGGGGACGGGTATGGCTACACCTTC. Amino acid sequence: CAISDGTGDGYGYTF.

The chain employs TRBV5-1 and TRBJ2-5; D is uncertain. This CDR3 is 13 amino acids long. V lost 2 bases and J 2 bases, leaving 7 bases between the germline ends. Looked up from germline, CDR1 is SGHRS and CDR2 is YFSETQ. This CDR3 is CASSFGEQETQYF. DNA for the CDR3: TGCGCCAGCAGCTTTGGGGAACAAGAGACCCAGTACTTC.

The J gene is TRBJ1-5, the V gene TRBV25-1, with D perhaps matching TRBD1 (5 bases). V was clipped by 10 bases and J by 5 bases, with 24 bases between them. CDR3 length: 16 amino acids. The germline V gene encodes CDR1 MGHDK and CDR2 SYGVNS. This chain's CDR3 is CAIPKGVTKFDQPQHF. In nucleotides, the CDR3 is TGTGCCATTCCTAAAGGGGTGACGAAATTCGATCAGCCCCAGCATTTT.

The chain joins TRBV3-1 (or the pseudogene TRBV3-2) to TRBJ1-3; D unclear. The CDR3 length is 14 residues. V lost 4 bases, J lost 4 bases, and 11 bases lay in between. CDR1 and CDR2 (germline): LGHDT, YNNKEL (reference sequence). In nucleotides, the CDR3 is TGTGCCAGCAGCCTCCGAGTAAACGGAAACACCATATATTTT. Protein: CASSLRVNGNTIYF.

This clone has a handful of counts. V and J are TRBV25-1 and TRBJ2-1; no definite D call. V dropped 8 bases and J dropped 6 bases, with 8 bases sitting between them. The CDR3 sequence is 11 residues long. Germline CDR1 is MGHDK and CDR2 is SYGVNS. The CDR3 bases are TGTGCCAGCGGCTTGCGCAATGAGCAGTTCTTC. It specifies CASGLRNEQFF.

With respect to this clone: The same CDR3 also results from other DNA sequences found in this sample. The chain is built from TRBV5-1 and TRBJ1-3; D is unresolved. Trimming took 0 bases from V and 0 from J, leaving 4 bases between them. Germline assignment: CDR1 SGHRS and CDR2 YFSETQ. The CDR3 extends over 14 amino acids. CDR3 amino acids: CASSLDLSGNTIYF. Written as DNA, the CDR3 is TGCGCCAGCAGCTTGGATCTCTCTGGAAACACCATATATTTT.